This T cell receptor beta chain emerged from a study of cytomegalovirus exposure and HLA in healthy donors. The V gene's germline CDR1 is WNHNN and CDR2 SYGVQD (reference sequence). CDR3 length: 15 residues. Trimming took off 1 base at V and 4 bases at J, with 12 bases between the two ends. Study-level results: A later analysis appeared to link common viral pathogens to several of the most significant clusters. It was shown in a later analysis that HLA-associated TCR beta chains were more clonally expanded than other, equally common chains. For most subjects, TCR beta sequences were reported to predict HLA-A and HLA-B alleles with accuracy.

The PCR used 60 Vbeta and 13 Jbeta primers. Produced via immunoSEQ multiplex PCR; TCRdb's table is partial and in-frame only. The sample contains fewer than 100,000 clones, about 78% of which appear only once. This clone appeared a single time. Its antigen remains unknown. Specimen: PBMCs. The TCR was taken from a male donor in good health and CMV-seronegative. This chain uses TRBV10-1 with TRBJ2-3; D might be TRBD2 (5 bases). This CDR3 is CASSEWRVGPDTQYF. The CDR3 DNA sequence: TGCGCCAGCAGTGAGTGGCGGGTAGGGCCAGATACGCAGTATTTT.